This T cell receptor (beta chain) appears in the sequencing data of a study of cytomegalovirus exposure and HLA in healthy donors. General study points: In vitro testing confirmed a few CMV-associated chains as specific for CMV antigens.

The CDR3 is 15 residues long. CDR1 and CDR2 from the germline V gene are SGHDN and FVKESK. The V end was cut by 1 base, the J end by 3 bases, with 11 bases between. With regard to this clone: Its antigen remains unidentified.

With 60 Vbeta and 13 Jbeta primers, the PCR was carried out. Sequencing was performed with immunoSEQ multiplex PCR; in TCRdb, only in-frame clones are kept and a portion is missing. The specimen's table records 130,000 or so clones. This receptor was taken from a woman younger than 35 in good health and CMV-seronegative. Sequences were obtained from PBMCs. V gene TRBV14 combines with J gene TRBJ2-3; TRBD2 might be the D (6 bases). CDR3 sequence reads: CASSQGSGVTDTQYF. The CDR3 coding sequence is TGTGCCAGCAGCCAAGGGTCGGGAGTAACAGATACGCAGTATTTT.